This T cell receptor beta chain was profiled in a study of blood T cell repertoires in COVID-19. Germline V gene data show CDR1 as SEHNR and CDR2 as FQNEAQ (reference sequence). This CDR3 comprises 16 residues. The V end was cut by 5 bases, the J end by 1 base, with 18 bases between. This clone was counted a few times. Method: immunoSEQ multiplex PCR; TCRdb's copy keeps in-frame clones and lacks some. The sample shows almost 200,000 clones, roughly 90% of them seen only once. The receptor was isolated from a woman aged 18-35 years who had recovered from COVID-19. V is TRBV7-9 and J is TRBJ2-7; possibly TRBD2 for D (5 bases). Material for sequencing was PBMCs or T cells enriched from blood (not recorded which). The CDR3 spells CASSHKPEEASYEQYF. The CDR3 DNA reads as TGTGCCAGCAGCCACAAGCCAGAGGAGGCTTCCTACGAGCAGTACTTC.